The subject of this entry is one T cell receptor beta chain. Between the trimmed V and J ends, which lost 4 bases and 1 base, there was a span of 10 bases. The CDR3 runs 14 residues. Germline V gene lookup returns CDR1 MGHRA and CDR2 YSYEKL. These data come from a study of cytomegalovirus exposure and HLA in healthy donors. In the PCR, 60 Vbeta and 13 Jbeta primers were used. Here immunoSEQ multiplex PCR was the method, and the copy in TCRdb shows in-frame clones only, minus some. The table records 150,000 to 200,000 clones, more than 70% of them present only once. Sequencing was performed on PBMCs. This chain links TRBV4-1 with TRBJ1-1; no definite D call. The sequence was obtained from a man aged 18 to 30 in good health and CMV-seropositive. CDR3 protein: CASSPPRGNTEAFF. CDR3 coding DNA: TGCGCCAGCAGCCCACCCCGGGGGAACACTGAAGCTTTCTTT.